The TCR beta chain under discussion was sequenced for a study of OX40 agonist ivuxolimab in advanced cancers. The overall study: Three patients, one with hepatocellular carcinoma and two with cutaneous melanoma, responded partially.

This clone was observed once. The junction had 7 bases not matched to a gene; V was cut back by 5 bases and J by 5 bases. The CDR3 is 14 amino acids. Per the germline V gene, CDR1 is SGHVS and CDR2 is FNYEAQ. With autoimmune disease history or systemic immunosuppression, patients were excluded. The table came from immunoSEQ multiplex PCR; TCRdb's copy has only in-frame clones and leaves some out. The data show fewer than 20,000 clones, over 65% seen once. This chain uses TRBV7-6 with TRBJ2-7; 9 bases line up with TRBD1. The receptor's source is an adult with an advanced solid tumor such as melanoma, head and neck, liver or kidney cancer. The specimen was CD4+ or CD8+ T cells sorted from blood, collected in a trial of the OX40 agonist ivuxolimab. CDR3 protein: CASSRRGQGNEQYF. Written as DNA, the CDR3 is TGTGCCAGCAGCCGAAGGGGACAGGGAAACGAGCAGTACTTC.